The sequence of this T cell receptor (beta chain) was determined in a study of blood T cell repertoires in COVID-19. Sequencing used immunoSEQ multiplex PCR; TCRdb keeps in-frame clones, though not all of them. The data show some 250,000 clones, with approximately 83% seen just once and less than 2.5% held by the top ten. Per the germline V gene, CDR1 is SNHLY and CDR2 is FYNNEI. The CDR3 runs 15 residues. Trimming took off 3 bases at V and 0 bases at J, with 6 bases between the two ends. The sequence was collected from a woman aged 45-65 years who had recovered from COVID-19. The rearrangement joins TRBV2 to TRBJ1-6; perhaps TRBD1 as D (6 bases). Sequenced: PBMCs or T cells enriched from blood (not recorded which). CDR3 nucleotide sequence: TGTGCCAGCAGTGACAGGGGCTCCTATAATTCACCCCTCCACTTT. Its protein is CASSDRGSYNSPLHF.